The rows below give T cell receptor beta chains drawn from one sample of a study of T-cell memory formation after mild COVID-19. TCRdb recomputed calls from the 5' RACE reads with MiXCR, one row per CDR3 protein. The profile shows 250,000 to 300,000 distinct CDR3 sequences, roughly 15% of them singletons. Sequencing input: PBMCs or a T cell subset sorted from them (not recorded which). All receptors come from a man aged 18 to 30 who had mild COVID-19 (a few samples of this study predate the infection). Cell type and time point are not known. CDR3s include the opening cysteine and the closing phenylalanine or tryptophan. D genes are given only for firm matches. Not every row has a clone size; where given, it reads once, few, many or a size class.

d_call clone_size j_call v_call cdr3_nt cdr3_aa
NA few TRBJ2-5 TRBV4-3 TGCGCCAGCAGCCAAAAGACTAAAGAGACCCAGTACTTC CASSQKTKETQYF
NA NA TRBJ2-7 TRBV21-1 TGTGCCACTTCCCCGGGACAGCCACCCTACGAGCAGTACTTC CATSPGQPPYEQYF
NA NA TRBJ2-5 TRBV4-3 TGCGCCAGCAGCCAAGATAGAGGGCGTGGGTCCCAGTACTTC CASSQDRGRGSQYF
TRBD2 many TRBJ2-1 TRBV12-3/TRBV12-4 TGTGCCAGAACTAGCGGGGGGGCTAATGAGCAGTTCTTC CARTSGGANEQFF
TRBD2 NA TRBJ2-7 TRBV7-9 TGTGCCAGCAACCGGGAGGGTTTTCGGTTCCGCTTC CASNREGFRFRF
NA NA TRBJ2-7 TRBV4-1 TGCGCCAGCAGCCCAAGTGGGGTTCTCTCCTACGAGCAGTACTTC CASSPSGVLSYEQYF
NA few TRBJ1-2 TRBV4-2 TGTGCCAGCAGCCAAGATAAATTCTATGGCTACACCTTC CASSQDKFYGYTF
NA NA TRBJ2-2 TRBV7-7 TGTGCTAGCAGCTTAGTCGGAGGTAGTGCCGGGGAGCTGTTTTTT CASSLVGGSAGELFF
NA NA TRBJ2-5 TRBV6-5 TGTGCCAGCAGGCCCATCTGGGGCCAAGAGACCCAGTACTTC CASRPIWGQETQYF
NA few TRBJ1-1 TRBV5-1 TGCGCCAGCAGCTGGCCTCCCGGGGTAGGGCACACTGAAGCTTTCTTT CASSWPPGVGHTEAFF
TRBD2 few TRBJ2-5 TRBV4-1 TGCGCCAGCAGCCAAGGTAGCGGGGAGACCCAGTACTTC CASSQGSGETQYF
NA NA TRBJ1-2 TRBV5-1 TGCGCCAGCAGCTTCGACACCACCGGTCGGGTTACCAACTATGGCTACACCTTC CASSFDTTGRVTNYGYTF
NA NA TRBJ1-3 TRBV7-2 TGTGCCAGCAGCGTTACAGCCGTCCCTGGAAACACCATATATTTT CASSVTAVPGNTIYF
TRBD2 NA TRBJ2-7 TRBV7-3 TGTGCCAGCAGCTCGGGGGGCTCCTACGAGCAGTACTTC CASSSGGSYEQYF
NA NA TRBJ1-5 TRBV5-1 TGCGCCAGCAGCTTGTTCGGGGCTGTAGGGCAGCCCCAGCATTTT CASSLFGAVGQPQHF
NA NA TRBJ1-4 TRBV24-1 TGTGCCACCAGTGATACACAGGGACCGGGTGAAAAACTGTTTTTT CATSDTQGPGEKLFF
TRBD1 NA TRBJ1-5 TRBV7-9 TGTGCCAGCAGCATGCGGACAGGGAAGGGCAATCAGCCCCAGCATTTT CASSMRTGKGNQPQHF
NA few TRBJ2-3 TRBV18 TGTGCCAGCTCACCAGCCGGAGAGACAGATACGCAGTATTTT CASSPAGETDTQYF
NA NA TRBJ1-5 TRBV20-1 TGCAGTGCCCTAGGATCAGGCAATCAGCCCCAGCATTTT CSALGSGNQPQHF
NA few TRBJ1-1 TRBV4-2 TGTGCCAGCAGCCAACGATTCCCCGGGGGTAACACTGAAGCTTTCTTT CASSQRFPGGNTEAFF
TRBD2 NA TRBJ2-3 TRBV20-1 TGCAGTGCTAGAGCCCGGGGGGGAGTTAGGACAGATACGCAGTATTTT CSARARGGVRTDTQYF
NA few TRBJ1-1 TRBV7-2 TGTGCCAGCAGCGTCAGTTGGACTGAAGCTTTCTTT CASSVSWTEAFF
NA once TRBJ1-2 TRBV9 TGTGCCAGCAGCCTCACTGCGGGGGATGGCTACACCTTC CASSLTAGDGYTF
NA NA TRBJ2-2 TRBV28 TGTGCCAGCAGTTTCCTTCCGACCGAAACCCTAGGGGAGCTGTTTTTT CASSFLPTETLGELFF
NA few TRBJ2-1 TRBV7-2 TGTGCCAGCAGCTTGCAGGGAATGACGGCCAATGAGCAGTTCTTC CASSLQGMTANEQFF